Listed here are 19 T cell receptor beta chains from one sample, sequenced in a study of cytomegalovirus exposure and HLA in healthy donors. Primers for the PCR totalled 60 Vbeta and 13 Jbeta. The method was immunoSEQ multiplex PCR; TCRdb's version includes in-frame clones alone and lacks a portion of them. The sample comprises roughly 170,000 clones, approximately 84% of which are singletons, and around 5% rests with the top ten. Sequenced sample: PBMCs. These receptors were collected from a man younger than 35 in good health and CMV-seronegative.

J is TRBJ1-1 and V is TRBV7-9; D gene unclear. Germline CDR1 reads SEHNR; CDR2 reads FQNEAQ (reference sequence). This CDR3 region has 13 residues. Trimming cost V 4 bases and J 2 bases, with 8 bases left between them. The CDR3 spells CASSSPRNTEAFF. CDR3 bases: TGTGCCAGCAGCTCGCCCAGAAACACTGAAGCTTTCTTT.

The rearrangement joins TRBV19 to TRBJ2-2, with TRBD1 matching 11 bases. This CDR3 contains 14 residues. Germline lookup yields CDR1 LNHDA and CDR2 SQIVND (reference sequence). The V and J ends lost 11 bases and 3 bases, in that order; junction bases with no gene match: 5. The CDR3 protein is CASRTGGYTGELFF. The CDR3 DNA follows: TGTGCCTCCCGGACAGGGGGCTACACCGGGGAGCTGTTTTTT.

The chain joins TRBV29-1 to TRBJ2-7; 7 positions agree with TRBD2. Germline values: CDR1 SQVTM, CDR2 ANQGSEA. The V gene end was trimmed by 4 bases and the J gene end by 0 bases; junction bases not matched to a gene: 6. The CDR3 runs to 14 residues. The CDR3 sequence is CSVAGLENSYEQYF. Here the CDR3 DNA reads TGCAGCGTTGCCGGACTAGAGAACTCCTACGAGCAGTACTTC.

This chain uses TRBV30 with TRBJ1-3; D uncertain. The germline V gene has CDR1 GTSNPN and CDR2 SVGIG (reference sequence). CDR3 length: 12 amino acids. V was pared by 2 bases and J by 5 bases, with 7 bases between. The CDR3 here is CAWSYLRNTIYF. The CDR3 region has the DNA TGTGCCTGGAGTTATTTAAGAAACACCATATATTTT.

This chain connects TRBV28 to TRBJ1-5; the match to TRBD1 covers 7 bases. CDR1 and CDR2 (germline): MDHEN, SYDVKM. This CDR3 has 14 amino acids. Trimming at V came to 6 bases and at J to 2 bases, leaving 4 bases not matched to a gene. The CDR3, as DNA: TGTGCCAGCAGGCAGGGGGACCGCAATCAGCCCCAGCATTTT. It translates to CASRQGDRNQPQHF. Full variable domain (remainder filled in from reference TRBV28 and TRBJ1-5): DVKVTQSSRYLVKRTGEKVFLECVQDMDHENMFWYRQDPGLGLRLIYFSYDVKMKEKGDIPEGYSVSREKKERFSLILESASTNQTSMYLCASRQGDRNQPQHFGDGTRLSIL.

This chain connects TRBV13 to TRBJ1-2; the D gene is possibly TRBD1 (6 bases). CDR1 is PRHDT and CDR2 is FYEKMQ in the germline V gene (reference sequence). The CDR3 contains 14 residues. The V and J ends lost 3 bases and 2 bases respectively, with 10 bases between them. The CDR3, as DNA: TGTGCCAGCAGCTTTTCGACAGGCAACTATGGCTACACCTTC. Its protein is CASSFSTGNYGYTF. Supplemented by reference TRBV13 and TRBJ1-2, the full variable domain reads AAGVIQSPRHLIKEKRETATLKCYPIPRHDTVYWYQQGPGQDPQFLISFYEKMQSDKGSIPDRFSAQQFSDYHSELNMSSLELGDSALYFCASSFSTGNYGYTFGSGTRLTVV.

The chain links TRBV2 to TRBJ1-3, with a possible D match to TRBD1 (6 bases). The CDR3 covers 14 residues. Germline V CDR1 and CDR2: SNHLY, FYNNEI. Trimming removed 7 bases at V and 3 bases at J, with 13 bases between. As DNA, the CDR3 is TGTGCCAGCATCCGGGGGGCGGGTGGAAACACCATATATTTT. It yields the protein CASIRGAGGNTIYF.

The chain carries TRBV9 and TRBJ2-3; 14 bases are a match to TRBD2. Germline CDR1 is SGDLS and CDR2 is YYNGEE. J gave up 4 bases and V 4 bases, and 8 bases lay outside the gene matches. CDR3 length: 17 residues. The CDR3 reads CASSPRLAGGPSDTQYF. The CDR3 nucleotides are TGTGCCAGCAGCCCCAGACTAGCGGGAGGGCCATCAGATACGCAGTATTTT. The full variable domain, its missing parts supplied by reference TRBV9 and TRBJ2-3, is DSGVTQTPKHLITATGQRVTLRCSPRSGDLSVYWYQQSLDQGLQFLIQYYNGEERAKGNILERFSAQQFPDLHSELNLSSLELGDSALYFCASSPRLAGGPSDTQYFGPGTRLTVL.

The CDR3 nucleotides are TGTGCCAGCAGTTCCGACAGGGGCACTGAAGCTTTCTTT. This sequence encodes CASSSDRGTEAFF. V is TRBV11-1 and J is TRBJ1-1; 8 nucleotides agree with TRBD1. The junction had 4 bases not matched to a gene; V was cut back by 6 bases and J by 4 bases. Germline V CDR1 and CDR2: SGHAT, FQDESV (reference sequence). The CDR3 has 13 amino acids.

The chain is built from TRBV28 and TRBJ2-3; TRBD2 agrees at 9 bases. Germline V CDR1 and CDR2: MDHEN, SYDVKM. V shed 7 bases, J shed 4 bases, and the junction held 9 bases outside the gene matches. The length of the CDR3 is 15 residues. CDR3 residues: CASNTVAGAADTQYF. As DNA, the CDR3 is TGTGCCAGCAACACCGTAGCGGGGGCAGCAGATACGCAGTATTTT. The whole variable domain, remainder taken from reference TRBV28 and TRBJ2-3, is DVKVTQSSRYLVKRTGEKVFLECVQDMDHENMFWYRQDPGLGLRLIYFSYDVKMKEKGDIPEGYSVSREKKERFSLILESASTNQTSMYLCASNTVAGAADTQYFGPGTRLTVL.

This chain connects TRBV19 to TRBJ1-1; 8 bases align to TRBD1. This CDR3 is 14 amino acids long. J lost 8 bases, V lost 7 bases, and 12 bases had no gene match. Germline CDR1 and CDR2: LNHDA and SQIVND (reference sequence). CDR3 loop: CASKDRGQGKEAFF. CDR3 coding DNA: TGTGCCAGTAAGGACCGAGGACAGGGTAAAGAAGCTTTCTTT.

The V gene is TRBV2, the J gene TRBJ2-1, with TRBD2 matching 9 bases. There are 15 residues in the CDR3. Germline lookup yields CDR1 SNHLY and CDR2 FYNNEI. V dropped 3 bases and J dropped 4; count of bases not matched to a gene: 4. As DNA, the CDR3 is TGTGCCAGCAGTGATATAGCGGGAGCTTACAATGAGCAGTTCTTC. Residues: CASSDIAGAYNEQFF.

The V gene is TRBV19, the J gene TRBJ2-5, with D perhaps matching TRBD2 (5 bases). The CDR3 spans 13 residues. Germline V gene sequence: CDR1 LNHDA, CDR2 SQIVND (reference sequence). V lost 0 bases and J lost 7, with 9 bases in between. The CDR3 nucleotides read TGTGCCAGTAGTATAGATTGGCTAGCGACCCAGTACTTC. Protein: CASSIDWLATQYF.

The gene calls are TRBV4-2 and TRBJ2-7; TRBD2 matches 8 bases. This CDR3 spans 16 amino acids. CDR1 is LGHNA and CDR2 is YNFKEQ in the germline V gene. Losses at the gene ends were 4 bases for V and 4 bases for J; bases not matched to a gene: 12. The CDR3 region is CASSRPTGLETYEQYF. The DNA for the CDR3 is TGTGCCAGCAGCCGCCCAACGGGACTAGAGACTTACGAGCAGTACTTC.

The genes are TRBV5-1 and TRBJ2-5; 10 bases align to TRBD1. This CDR3 region has 16 residues. V trimming: 0 bases; J trimming: 4 bases; junction bases outside the gene matches: 6. CDR1 SGHRS and CDR2 YFSETQ come from the germline V gene. Here the CDR3 DNA reads TGCGCCAGCAGCTTGGGTTCCCGGACAGGGGGAGAGACCCAGTACTTC. Translating it yields CASSLGSRTGGETQYF.

The CDR3 loop is CASSQPGLPYEQYF. The DNA of the CDR3 is TGTGCCAGCAGCCAGCCGGGACTACCTTACGAGCAGTACTTC. The chain employs TRBV14 and TRBJ2-7, with 7 bases matching TRBD2. Trimming cost V 3 bases and J 4 bases; bases outside gene matches: 6. Germline values: CDR1 SGHDN, CDR2 FVKESK. This CDR3 contains 14 residues.

The rearrangement joins TRBV7-9 to TRBJ1-1, with D perhaps TRBD1 (6 bases). Per germline, CDR1 SEHNR and CDR2 FQNEAQ (reference sequence). Trimming cost V 0 bases and J 1 base, with 15 bases left between them. This CDR3 has 17 amino acids. CDR3 DNA sequence: TGTGCCAGCAGCTTAGCCCCCTCCGGGGGGGCGAACACTGAAGCTTTCTTT. It codes for CASSLAPSGGANTEAFF.

The chain is built from TRBV4-2 and TRBJ2-7; 7 bases match TRBD2. Per germline, CDR1 LGHNA and CDR2 YNFKEQ. Trimming at V came to 1 base and at J to 8 bases, leaving 17 bases not matched to a gene. CDR3 size: 17 residues. DNA of the CDR3: TGTGCCAGCAGCCAAGGTCTCGAGCGGGGACCCAGAAAACAGCAGTACTTC. It translates to CASSQGLERGPRKQQYF.

The chain couples TRBV28 to TRBJ2-6; D may be TRBD2 (6 bases). The germline gives CDR1 MDHEN, CDR2 SYDVKM. V shed 8 bases and J shed 2 bases, with 13 bases lying between them. This CDR3 has 15 amino acids. CDR3 sequence reads: CASSMGGPGANVLTF. CDR3 nucleotides: TGTGCCAGCTCAATGGGGGGTCCTGGGGCCAACGTCCTGACTTTC.